The 16 T cell receptor beta chains below all came from one sample that was sequenced in a study of blood T cell repertoires in COVID-19. Method: immunoSEQ multiplex PCR; TCRdb's copy keeps in-frame clones and lacks some. The sample shows around 260,000 clones, roughly nine tenths of them seen only once. Sequenced input: peripheral blood. Source of these receptors: a woman aged 25-40 years with COVID-19, enrolled during active disease.

The genes are TRBV5-6 and TRBJ1-3; D unclear. This CDR3 contains 12 residues. With 0 bases removed from V and 13 bases from J, the gap between germline ends came to 11 bases. The germline V gene encodes CDR1 SGHDT and CDR2 YYEEEE. In nucleotides, the CDR3 is TGTGCCAGCAGCTTGGTGGCCCAACCAATATATTTT. Translated: CASSLVAQPIYF.

The chain links TRBV28 to TRBJ2-2; 7 bases are shared with TRBD2. This CDR3 contains 16 residues. Germline V gene data show CDR1 as MDHEN and CDR2 as SYDVKM. Trimming at V came to 8 bases and at J to 0 bases, leaving 9 bases not matched to a gene. The CDR3 DNA reads as TGTGCCAGCCATGGAGGAGCGGGACCGAACACCGGGGAGCTGTTTTTT. Amino acid sequence: CASHGGAGPNTGELFF. Using reference TRBV28 and TRBJ2-2 for the parts outside the CDR3, the full variable domain is DVKVTQSSRYLVKRTGEKVFLECVQDMDHENMFWYRQDPGLGLRLIYFSYDVKMKEKGDIPEGYSVSREKKERFSLILESASTNQTSMYLCASHGGAGPNTGELFFGEGSRLTVL.

J is TRBJ2-7 and V is TRBV30; 11 bases agree with TRBD1. CDR1 is GTSNPN and CDR2 is SVGIG in the germline V gene (reference sequence). Trimming removed 4 bases from V and 5 bases from J; junction bases left unmatched: 4. This CDR3 region has 13 residues. This chain's CDR3 is CAWIRTGGNEQYF. The CDR3 DNA sequence: TGTGCCTGGATCAGGACAGGGGGCAACGAGCAGTACTTC.

J is TRBJ2-6 and V is TRBV2; 14 nucleotides align to TRBD2. Germline V gene data show CDR1 as SNHLY and CDR2 as FYNNEI. Losses at the gene ends were 7 bases for V and 1 base for J; bases not matched to a gene: 9. This CDR3 is 19 amino acids long. The CDR3 here is CASTEMGLAGVSGANVLTF. The CDR3 DNA reads TGTGCCAGCACCGAAATGGGACTAGCGGGAGTGTCTGGGGCCAACGTCCTGACTTTC. Filled out from reference TRBV2 and TRBJ2-6, the complete variable domain reads EPEVTQTPSHQVTQMGQEVILRCVPISNHLYFYWYRQILGQKVEFLVSFYNNEISEKSEIFDDQFSVERPDGSNFTLKIRSTKLEDSAMYFCASTEMGLAGVSGANVLTFGAGSRLTVL.

The rearrangement joins TRBV2 to TRBJ2-5; 12 nucleotides agree with TRBD2. The CDR3 length is 15 residues. Looked up from germline, CDR1 is SNHLY and CDR2 is FYNNEI. V dropped 6 bases and J dropped 9; count of bases not matched to a gene: 11. CDR3 nucleotide sequence: TGTGCCAGCAGACCGTGGACTAGCGGGGATCCCGCCCAGTACTTC. It yields the protein CASRPWTSGDPAQYF.

CDR3 DNA: TGTGCCAGCAGTACTTGGACCCGGCGGGGAGAGACCCAGTACTTC. Encoded protein: CASSTWTRRGETQYF. The chain combines TRBV6-5 with TRBJ2-5, with a possible D match to TRBD2 (6 bases). Trimming took off 5 bases at V and 4 bases at J, with 17 bases between the two ends. Germline-derived CDR1 and CDR2 are MNHEY and SVGAGI. This CDR3 is built from 15 residues.

This CDR3 reads CASSGPGTANEKLFF. CDR3 bases: TGTGCCAGCAGCGGACCCGGGACAGCTAATGAAAAACTGTTTTTT. The chain has TRBV7-9 and TRBJ1-4; 7 positions match TRBD1. The trim removed 5 bases at V and 3 bases at J, leaving 6 bases unmatched. Germline V gene sequence: CDR1 SEHNR, CDR2 FQNEAQ (reference sequence). The CDR3 loop spans 15 amino acids.

This chain links TRBV6-5 with TRBJ1-4; 7 bases are shared with TRBD1. The ends lost 2 bases at V and 2 bases at J; junction bases unmatched: 5. In germline, CDR1 is MNHEY, CDR2 SVGAGI. The CDR3 is 16 amino acids. DNA for the CDR3: TGTGCCAGCAGTTACCACTACAGGGGTACTAATGAAAAACTGTTTTTT. Translation: CASSYHYRGTNEKLFF.

The V call is TRBV29-1, the J call TRBJ1-2; the match to TRBD1 covers 9 bases. Germline-derived CDR1 and CDR2 are SQVTM and ANQGSEA. CDR3 length: 12 residues. V was pared by 7 bases and J by 8 bases, with 8 bases of the junction left unmatched. The CDR3 DNA reads TGCAGCGCCGGGACAGGGACTTTCGGCTACACCTTC. Translating it yields CSAGTGTFGYTF.

In its sample, this clone was seen once. This chain joins TRBV5-5 and TRBJ1-2; D not certain. Trimming left V 4 bases short and J 5 bases short, with 18 bases between. Germline values: CDR1 SGHKS, CDR2 YYEKEE (reference sequence). The length of the CDR3 is 15 residues. The CDR3 spells CASSRNRELPYGYTF. The CDR3 nucleotides read TGTGCCAGCAGCAGAAACCGGGAACTACCTTATGGCTACACCTTC.

The genes are TRBV10-3 and TRBJ1-3; TRBD1 is a possible D gene (6 bases). The CDR3 has 14 residues. From germline, CDR1 is ENHRY and CDR2 SYGVKD. Trimming removed 8 bases at V and 3 bases at J, with 14 bases between. The CDR3 spells CAIGGRVDGNTIYF. The CDR3 DNA reads as TGTGCCATCGGGGGCAGGGTGGATGGAAACACCATATATTTT.

The chain recombines TRBV12-3 or TRBV12-4 with TRBJ1-2; TRBD1 matches at 8 bases. Unmatched junction bases numbered 6, after V lost 7 bases and J lost 8 bases. The CDR3 runs 12 residues. The CDR3 sequence: CASTGQAEGYTF. CDR3 sequence (DNA): TGTGCCAGCACGGGACAGGCGGAAGGCTACACCTTC.

The V call is TRBV6-5, the J call TRBJ1-1; no reliable D call. The V end lost 5 bases, the J end lost 1 base, and 11 bases lay between the germline ends. The V gene's germline CDR1 is MNHEY and CDR2 SVGAGI. This CDR3 region has 14 residues. This CDR3 is CASSRIGGNTEAFF. CDR3 nucleotides: TGTGCCAGCAGTAGAATTGGAGGGAACACTGAAGCTTTCTTT.

The chain has TRBV19 and TRBJ1-2; 10 bases fit TRBD1. J was trimmed by 2 bases and V by 5 bases; bases with no gene match: 8. This CDR3 region has 16 residues. The V gene's germline CDR1 is LNHDA and CDR2 SQIVND (reference sequence). The DNA for the CDR3 is TGTGCCAGTAGTTTTTCGAGACAGGGGGCGAACTATGGCTACACCTTC. The encoded protein is CASSFSRQGANYGYTF.

The genes are TRBV19 and TRBJ1-1, with TRBD1 matching over 10 bases. Per germline, CDR1 LNHDA and CDR2 SQIVND (reference sequence). Germline trimming cut 6 bases from V and 0 bases from J; bases unmatched to any gene: 10. The CDR3 length is 17 residues. The CDR3 DNA reads TGTGCCAGTAGAAATCGACAGGGGGCCCCGATGAACACTGAAGCTTTCTTT. It yields the protein CASRNRQGAPMNTEAFF.

J is TRBJ2-7 and V is TRBV7-9; D may be TRBD1 (6 bases). The CDR3 length is 14 residues. V shed 5 bases and J shed 5 bases, with 16 bases lying between them. The germline CDR1 and CDR2 sequences are SEHNR and FQNEAQ (reference sequence). The CDR3 region is CASSPGQSVHEQYF. In DNA form, the CDR3 reads TGTGCCAGCAGCCCCGGACAGTCCGTCCACGAGCAGTACTTC.